The rows below give T cell receptor beta chains drawn from one sample of a study of blood T cells in healthy people across ages. From the 5' RACE reads, TCRdb called clonotypes with MiXCR, one entry per CDR3 protein. Of 270,000 or so distinct CDR3 sequences detected, 27% appear once; the ten largest clones hold approximately 29%. Sequencing input: blood. Source of these receptors: a woman in her seventies in good health. Both conserved end residues are part of each CDR3. Fields, in order: D gene, J gene, V gene, clone size, CDR3 protein, CDR3 DNA. A D gene is named only where the DNA matches it firmly. Where a row states a size, it is once, few, many or the class of an expanded clone; other rows omit it.

d_gene: NA
j_gene: TRBJ2-7
v_gene: TRBV4-3
abundance: few
CDR3aa: CASSQDTGPGYEQYF
CDR3nt: TGCGCCAGCAGCCAAGATACGGGCCCCGGCTACGAGCAGTACTTC

d_gene: NA
j_gene: TRBJ2-2
v_gene: TRBV19
abundance: NA
CDR3aa: CASSILGPNTGELFF
CDR3nt: TGTGCCAGTAGTATCCTAGGGCCGAACACCGGGGAGCTGTTTTTT

d_gene: TRBD2
j_gene: TRBJ2-2
v_gene: TRBV20-1
abundance: few
CDR3aa: CSASRLAGVTRELFF
CDR3nt: TGCAGTGCCTCGCGGCTAGCGGGAGTGACCAGGGAGCTGTTTTTT

d_gene: TRBD2
j_gene: TRBJ2-5
v_gene: TRBV9
abundance: few
CDR3aa: CASSVGLAGVETQYF
CDR3nt: TGTGCCAGCAGCGTGGGACTAGCGGGAGTAGAGACCCAGTACTTC

d_gene: TRBD1
j_gene: TRBJ2-1
v_gene: TRBV29-1
abundance: NA
CDR3aa: CSAADPGQGNNEQFF
CDR3nt: TGCAGCGCAGCAGACCCGGGACAGGGAAACAATGAGCAGTTCTTC

d_gene: NA
j_gene: TRBJ2-5
v_gene: TRBV5-1
abundance: NA
CDR3aa: CASSLLGARGETQYF
CDR3nt: TGCGCCAGCAGCTTGCTGGGGGCTAGAGGAGAGACCCAGTACTTC

d_gene: TRBD1
j_gene: TRBJ1-4
v_gene: TRBV28
abundance: few
CDR3aa: CASRLSTGATNEKLFF
CDR3nt: TGTGCCAGCCGATTGTCCACAGGGGCAACTAATGAAAAACTGTTTTTT

d_gene: TRBD1
j_gene: TRBJ1-3
v_gene: TRBV7-9
abundance: NA
CDR3aa: CASSYTGEGNTIYF
CDR3nt: TGTGCCAGCAGCTATACAGGGGAGGGAAACACCATATATTTT

d_gene: NA
j_gene: TRBJ1-5
v_gene: TRBV6-2/TRBV6-3
abundance: few
CDR3aa: CASSYGVQPQHF
CDR3nt: TGTGCCAGCAGTTACGGAGTGCAGCCCCAGCATTTT

d_gene: NA
j_gene: TRBJ1-5
v_gene: TRBV6-2/TRBV6-3
abundance: few
CDR3aa: CASSYLANQPQHF
CDR3nt: TGTGCCAGCAGTTACCTGGCAAATCAGCCCCAGCATTTT

d_gene: NA
j_gene: TRBJ2-1
v_gene: TRBV27
abundance: NA
CDR3aa: CASRIRGASYNEQFF
CDR3nt: TGTGCCAGCAGAATAAGGGGGGCCTCCTACAATGAGCAGTTCTTC

d_gene: NA
j_gene: TRBJ1-2
v_gene: TRBV5-1
abundance: few
CDR3aa: CASSFPGDYGYTF
CDR3nt: TGCGCCAGCAGCTTTCCGGGGGACTATGGCTACACCTTC

d_gene: NA
j_gene: TRBJ1-4
v_gene: TRBV7-2
abundance: NA
CDR3aa: CASSISEGGWGNKKLFF
CDR3nt: TGTGCCAGCAGCATATCGGAGGGGGGCTGGGGTAATAAAAAACTGTTTTTT

d_gene: NA
j_gene: TRBJ2-4
v_gene: TRBV12-3/TRBV12-4
abundance: NA
CDR3aa: CASSFKSGANIQYF
CDR3nt: TGTGCCAGCAGTTTTAAATCAGGGGCGAACATTCAGTACTTC

d_gene: TRBD2
j_gene: TRBJ2-5
v_gene: TRBV4-3
abundance: NA
CDR3aa: CASSQLGGEETQYF
CDR3nt: TGCGCCAGCAGCCAGTTGGGGGGGGAGGAGACCCAGTACTTC

d_gene: NA
j_gene: TRBJ1-2
v_gene: TRBV4-1
abundance: few
CDR3aa: CASSQDRLSGYTF
CDR3nt: TGCGCCAGCAGCCAAGACCGGCTCTCTGGCTACACCTTC

d_gene: NA
j_gene: TRBJ2-1
v_gene: TRBV7-9
abundance: few
CDR3aa: CASSPPAADSYNEQFF
CDR3nt: TGTGCCAGCAGCCCCCCGGCGGCTGACTCCTACAATGAGCAGTTCTTC

d_gene: NA
j_gene: TRBJ1-2
v_gene: TRBV7-3
abundance: few
CDR3aa: CASSLISTNYGYTF
CDR3nt: TGTGCCAGCAGCTTAATCTCCACAAACTATGGCTACACCTTC

d_gene: NA
j_gene: TRBJ1-2
v_gene: TRBV6-4
abundance: NA
CDR3aa: CASSDQLYGYTF
CDR3nt: TGTGCCAGCAGTGATCAACTCTATGGCTACACCTTC

d_gene: NA
j_gene: TRBJ2-1
v_gene: TRBV6-6
abundance: few
CDR3aa: CASITGYNEQFF
CDR3nt: TGTGCCAGTATAACAGGGTACAATGAGCAGTTCTTC